This passage covers 30 T cell receptor beta chains from one sample sequenced in a study of blood T cell repertoires in COVID-19. The method was immunoSEQ multiplex PCR; TCRdb's version includes in-frame clones alone and lacks a portion of them. Here the sample spans approximately 240,000 clones, around 83% being singletons. Sequenced input: peripheral blood. These receptors were collected from a man aged 45-60 years who had recovered from COVID-19.

The CDR3 sequence: CASSPLSGTSGRARYEQYF. CDR3 bases: TGTGCCAGCTCACCACTGAGTGGGACTAGCGGGAGGGCCCGCTACGAGCAGTACTTC. This sequence joins TRBV18 and TRBJ2-7; 16 bases line up with TRBD2. Trimming cost V 1 base and J 3 bases; bases outside gene matches: 9. CDR1 and CDR2 from the germline V gene are KGHSH and LQKENI. This CDR3 spans 19 amino acids.

V is TRBV11-2 and J is TRBJ2-1, with 9 bases aligning to TRBD1. V trimming: 3 bases; J trimming: 5 bases; junction bases outside the gene matches: 2. The germline V gene encodes CDR1 SGHAT and CDR2 FQNNGV. This CDR3 region has 14 residues. This CDR3 reads CASSFTGGNNEQFF. For the CDR3, the DNA is TGTGCCAGCAGCTTCACAGGGGGCAACAATGAGCAGTTCTTC.

This clone came up many times. J is TRBJ2-7 and V is TRBV24-1; 8 bases are shared with TRBD1. Trimming took 11 bases from V and 5 from J; bases not matched to a gene: 4. CDR3 length: 11 amino acids. The germline gives CDR1 KGHDR, CDR2 SFDVKD. The CDR3 nucleotides read TGTGCCATCGTACAGGGGGACGAGCAGTACTTC. Translation: CAIVQGDEQYF.

The chain carries TRBV5-1 and TRBJ2-7, with a tentative D call TRBD1 (6 bases). This CDR3 comprises 13 residues. CDR1 SGHRS and CDR2 YFSETQ come from the germline V gene. V was pared by 6 bases and J by 0 bases, with 10 bases between. The CDR3 DNA sequence: TGCGCCAGCATTGGGGACATCTCCTACGAGCAGTACTTC. Translated: CASIGDISYEQYF. Full variable domain (outside the CDR3, taken from reference TRBV5-1 and TRBJ2-7): KAGVTQTPRYLIKTRGQQVTLSCSPISGHRSVSWYQQTPGQGLQFLFEYFSETQRNKGNFPGRFSGRQFSNSRSEMNVSTLELGDSALYLCASIGDISYEQYFGPGTRLTVT.

In its sample, this clone was seen once. J is TRBJ1-5 and V is TRBV2; TRBD1 matches at 7 bases. This CDR3 has 15 amino acids. From germline, CDR1 is SNHLY and CDR2 FYNNEI. V dropped 4 bases and J dropped 4; count of bases not matched to a gene: 7. The CDR3: CASSALGQMNQPQHF. The CDR3 nucleotides read TGTGCCAGCAGTGCCTTGGGACAGATGAATCAGCCCCAGCATTTT.

The chain joins TRBV5-1 to TRBJ2-7, with 9 bases that match TRBD2. The V and J ends lost 4 bases and 4 bases, in that order; junction bases with no gene match: 9. This CDR3 spans 15 amino acids. Germline assignment: CDR1 SGHRS and CDR2 YFSETQ. Here the CDR3 reads CASSGTQLAGYEQYF. CDR3 bases: TGCGCCAGCAGCGGTACCCAGCTAGCGGGATACGAGCAGTACTTC. The whole variable domain, remainder taken from reference TRBV5-1 and TRBJ2-7, is KAGVTQTPRYLIKTRGQQVTLSCSPISGHRSVSWYQQTPGQGLQFLFEYFSETQRNKGNFPGRFSGRQFSNSRSEMNVSTLELGDSALYLCASSGTQLAGYEQYFGPGTRLTVT.

V usage is TRBV28 and J usage is TRBJ1-6; D ambiguous. Germline assignment: CDR1 MDHEN and CDR2 SYDVKM. There are 12 residues in the CDR3. V lost 5 bases, J lost 9 bases, and 8 bases lay in between. CDR3: CASSIPVSPLHF. The CDR3 region has the DNA TGTGCCAGCAGTATCCCAGTTTCACCCCTCCACTTT.

The chain combines TRBV5-1 with TRBJ2-1, with D possibly being TRBD1 (7 bases). V shed 4 bases and J shed 5 bases, with 19 bases lying between them. The CDR3 consists of 16 residues. Germline CDR1 is SGHRS and CDR2 is YFSETQ. The CDR3 region has the DNA TGCGCCAGCAGCCCGGGGGCCCCAAGGGGGCACAATGAGCAGTTCTTC. It translates to CASSPGAPRGHNEQFF. Together with reference TRBV5-1 and TRBJ2-1, the CDR3 gives the full variable domain: KAGVTQTPRYLIKTRGQQVTLSCSPISGHRSVSWYQQTPGQGLQFLFEYFSETQRNKGNFPGRFSGRQFSNSRSEMNVSTLELGDSALYLCASSPGAPRGHNEQFFGPGTRLTVL.

The rearrangement joins TRBV10-3 to TRBJ2-3; TRBD1 aligns across 9 bases. In germline, CDR1 is ENHRY, CDR2 SYGVKD. The CDR3 loop spans 12 amino acids. Trimming cost V 0 bases and J 13 bases; bases outside gene matches: 2. In DNA form, the CDR3 reads TGTGCCATCAGTGAGTCGCGGGACAGGGAGTATTTT. This encodes CAISESRDREYF.

The V call is TRBV18, the J call TRBJ2-2; 12 nucleotides agree with TRBD1. CDR1 is KGHSH and CDR2 is LQKENI in the germline V gene. V shed 1 base and J 4 bases; nucleotides not matched to a gene: 4. This CDR3 region has 17 residues. The CDR3 spells CASSPQGQGAATGELFF. CDR3 bases: TGTGCCAGCTCACCACAGGGACAGGGGGCGGCCACCGGGGAGCTGTTTTTT.

This clone has just a few counts. V is TRBV7-8 and J is TRBJ2-7, with D possibly matching TRBD1 (5 bases). The CDR3 is 14 residues long. Germline CDR1 and CDR2: SGHVS and FQNEAQ. The V end was cut by 4 bases, the J end by 3 bases, with 13 bases between. The CDR3 here is CASSSPGKYYEQYF. The DNA of the CDR3 is TGTGCCAGCAGCTCACCAGGGAAATACTACGAGCAGTACTTC.

J is TRBJ2-7 and V is TRBV28, with TRBD1 matching 9 bases. V gave up 2 bases and J gave up 5 bases; unmatched junction bases: 7. CDR1 MDHEN and CDR2 SYDVKM come from the germline V gene. The CDR3 contains 15 residues. CDR3 sequence (DNA): TGTGCCAGCAGTTTAATGGGGACAGGGTCGAACGAGCAGTACTTC. As protein: CASSLMGTGSNEQYF. The whole variable domain, remainder taken from reference TRBV28 and TRBJ2-7, is DVKVTQSSRYLVKRTGEKVFLECVQDMDHENMFWYRQDPGLGLRLIYFSYDVKMKEKGDIPEGYSVSREKKERFSLILESASTNQTSMYLCASSLMGTGSNEQYFGPGTRLTVT.

V and J are TRBV19 and TRBJ2-3, with D possibly matching TRBD2 (6 bases). V was shortened by 1 base and J by 4 bases, with 9 bases between the two germline ends. The CDR3 contains 14 residues. Germline CDR1 and CDR2: LNHDA and SQIVND (reference sequence). The DNA of the CDR3 is TGTGCCAGTAGTATAGTTGGGGAGGCAGATACGCAGTATTTT. This translates into CASSIVGEADTQYF.

This clone has only one observation. This chain joins TRBV27 and TRBJ2-1, with TRBD2 matching 9 bases. The junction had 0 bases not matched to a gene; V was cut back by 0 bases and J by 3 bases. Germline loops: CDR1 MNHEY, CDR2 SMNVEV (reference sequence). The CDR3 consists of 15 residues. CDR3 nucleotide sequence: TGTGCCAGCAGTTTATCGACTAGCGGCTACAATGAGCAGTTCTTC. Protein: CASSLSTSGYNEQFF.

The rearrangement uses TRBV5-1 and TRBJ2-5; 7 nucleotides agree with TRBD1. V was pared by 4 bases and J by 4 bases, with 4 bases of the junction left unmatched. CDR3 length: 13 residues. CDR1 is SGHRS, CDR2 YFSETQ, per germline. DNA for the CDR3: TGCGCCAGCAGCGCGACAGGGTTAGAGACCCAGTACTTC. Translating gives CASSATGLETQYF.

This chain joins TRBV18 and TRBJ2-3; possible D gene TRBD1, 5 bases. V lost 3 bases and J lost 4, with 23 bases in between. CDR3 length: 18 amino acids. Germline V gene data show CDR1 as KGHSH and CDR2 as LQKENI. The CDR3 region is CASSPINSPTEIADTQYF. CDR3 coding DNA: TGTGCCAGCTCACCCATAAACTCCCCGACAGAAATTGCAGATACGCAGTATTTT.

The rearrangement links TRBV11-3 to TRBJ2-2, with 12 positions matching TRBD2. The germline V gene has CDR1 SGHNT and CDR2 YENEEA. The CDR3 is 17 amino acids. Unmatched junction bases numbered 6, after V lost 1 base and J lost 6 bases. CDR3 amino acids: CASSLALTSGSPGELFF. The CDR3 bases are TGTGCCAGCAGCTTAGCCCTGACTAGCGGGAGCCCCGGGGAGCTGTTTTTT. Drawing the rest from reference TRBV11-3 and TRBJ2-2, the complete variable domain is EAGVVQSPRYKIIEKKQPVAFWCNPISGHNTLYWYLQNLGQGPELLIRYENEEAVDDSQLPKDRFSAERLKGVDSTLKIQPAELGDSAVYLCASSLALTSGSPGELFFGEGSRLTVL.

CDR3 in amino acids: CASSVEASGRYEQYF. The CDR3 region has the DNA TGTGCCAGCAGCGTAGAGGCTAGCGGGAGGTACGAGCAGTACTTC. The genes are TRBV9 and TRBJ2-7; 11 positions agree with TRBD2. Germline V gene sequence: CDR1 SGDLS, CDR2 YYNGEE. Unmatched junction bases numbered 3, after V lost 0 bases and J lost 4 bases. This CDR3 is built from 15 residues.

The V and J genes are TRBV27 and TRBJ2-7, with D hard to call. Germline loops: CDR1 MNHEY, CDR2 SMNVEV (reference sequence). This CDR3 comprises 13 residues. V shed 7 bases and J shed 6 bases, with 16 bases lying between them. DNA of the CDR3: TGTGCCAGCACTCCCCATACGGGTGGCGAGCAGTACTTC. This sequence encodes CASTPHTGGEQYF.

This chain joins TRBV27 and TRBJ2-7, with a weak D call TRBD1 (7 bases). Germline values: CDR1 MNHEY, CDR2 SMNVEV (reference sequence). CDR3 size: 15 residues. V was clipped by 4 bases and J by 5 bases, with 18 bases between them. CDR3 coding DNA: TGTGCCAGCAGTTATGGGCAGGGGGGCTGGAACGAGCAGTACTTC. This gives the protein CASSYGQGGWNEQYF.

This chain connects TRBV5-5 to TRBJ2-5; 11 positions agree with TRBD1. The CDR3 consists of 15 residues. Per germline, CDR1 SGHKS and CDR2 YYEKEE (reference sequence). Germline trimming cut 4 bases from V and 1 base from J; bases unmatched to any gene: 3. The CDR3: CASSGGQGVQETQYF. The CDR3 DNA is TGTGCCAGCAGCGGGGGACAGGGGGTCCAAGAGACCCAGTACTTC.

V and J are TRBV5-5 and TRBJ2-7; weak D call: TRBD1 (7 bases). The V gene's germline CDR1 is SGHKS and CDR2 YYEKEE (reference sequence). The germline V and J ends were trimmed by 1 base and 4 bases, with 21 bases remaining between them. The CDR3 runs 17 residues. CDR3 amino acids: CASSLSGPGGRIYEQYF. The CDR3 bases are TGTGCCAGCAGCTTGAGCGGGCCAGGGGGTAGGATTTACGAGCAGTACTTC.

The chain is built from TRBV5-1 and TRBJ2-5, with a tentative D call TRBD2 (7 bases). This CDR3 region has 16 residues. Trimming stripped 0 bases from V and 5 bases from J, with 17 bases between. Germline V lookup: CDR1 SGHRS, CDR2 YFSETQ. The CDR3, as DNA: TGCGCCAGCAGCTTGGTCGGCGGGAGAGGGGGGGAGACCCAGTACTTC. It codes for CASSLVGGRGGETQYF. Together with reference TRBV5-1 and TRBJ2-5, the CDR3 gives the full variable domain: KAGVTQTPRYLIKTRGQQVTLSCSPISGHRSVSWYQQTPGQGLQFLFEYFSETQRNKGNFPGRFSGRQFSNSRSEMNVSTLELGDSALYLCASSLVGGRGGETQYFGPGTRLLVL.

The V and J genes are TRBV15 and TRBJ1-4, with no clear D. Germline assignment: CDR1 LNHNV and CDR2 YYDKDF (reference sequence). V lost 1 base, J lost 0 bases, and 6 bases lay in between. This CDR3 is 15 amino acids long. The CDR3, as DNA: TGTGCCACCAGCAGAGGGGCTGCAACTAATGAAAAACTGTTTTTT. It is translated as CATSRGAATNEKLFF.

This chain uses TRBV18 with TRBJ2-7; 7 nucleotides align to TRBD1. CDR1 is KGHSH, CDR2 LQKENI, per germline. The length of the CDR3 is 12 residues. The V and J ends lost 5 bases and 4 bases, in that order; junction bases with no gene match: 2. This CDR3 is CASSRDSYEQYF. CDR3 coding DNA: TGTGCCAGCTCAAGGGACAGTTACGAGCAGTACTTC.

The chain combines TRBV9 with TRBJ2-1; D might be TRBD1 (5 bases). The germline CDR1 and CDR2 sequences are SGDLS and YYNGEE. V shed 0 bases and J shed 2 bases, with 21 bases lying between them. The CDR3 loop spans 19 amino acids. In DNA, the CDR3 is TGTGCCAGCAGCGTAGGGGTAGCTGGGGCAGGTAAAACCTACAATGAGCAGTTCTTC. This codes for CASSVGVAGAGKTYNEQFF.

The chain has TRBV3-1 (or the pseudogene TRBV3-2) and TRBJ1-6; possible D gene TRBD1, 5 bases. The CDR3 loop spans 14 amino acids. Germline CDR1 LGHDT, CDR2 YNNKEL (reference sequence). Trimming shortened V by 5 bases and J by 9 bases, and 14 bases separated the two germline ends. CDR3 DNA: TGTGCCAGCAGCACCCTCATGGGGGGTTCACCCCTCCACTTT. Translating gives CASSTLMGGSPLHF.

J is TRBJ2-7 and V is TRBV7-2, with 11 bases aligning to TRBD2. The germline CDR1 and CDR2 sequences are SGHTA and FQGNSA. This CDR3 is built from 16 residues. V dropped 5 bases and J dropped 4; count of bases not matched to a gene: 10. Here the CDR3 DNA reads TGTGCCAGCAGCCCTTCCGGGACTAGCGGAAAATACGAGCAGTACTTC. It translates to CASSPSGTSGKYEQYF.

The V gene is TRBV28, the J gene TRBJ2-7; 7 bases are a match to TRBD1. The CDR3 covers 15 residues. With 6 bases clipped from V and 0 bases from J, the junction kept 8 bases outside the gene matches. CDR1 is MDHEN and CDR2 is SYDVKM in the germline V gene. This CDR3 reads CASRHTGAGSYEQYF. DNA of the CDR3: TGTGCCAGCAGACATACAGGGGCTGGCTCCTACGAGCAGTACTTC.

The chain links TRBV11-3 to TRBJ2-2; 7 positions match TRBD2. This CDR3 region has 15 residues. The V gene end was trimmed by 2 bases and the J gene end by 0 bases; junction bases not matched to a gene: 0. CDR1 SGHNT and CDR2 YENEEA come from the germline V gene. The CDR3 loop reads CASSLSGANTGELFF. The CDR3, as DNA: TGTGCCAGCAGCTTAAGCGGGGCGAACACCGGGGAGCTGTTTTTT.